A single sample is the source of the 20 T cell receptor beta chains below, sequenced in a study of low-dose radiotherapy and immunotherapy resistance in tumors. Indicated time point: before trial treatment. TRAV and TRBV primers primed cDNA for both TCRalpha and TCRbeta. With a V-primer adapter and a constant-region primer, TCRs were amplified for approximately 19 PCR cycles. Each CDR3 protein is one row after TCRdb ran MiXCR on the reads. Of tens of thousands of distinct CDR3 sequences in the sample, under 9.5% were seen once. This specimen was PBMCs, taken before treatment. These receptor sequences come from a male donor with prostate cancer.

This clonotype was recorded many times. The chain is built from TRBV4-1 and TRBJ1-5; unclear D gene. The V end lost 4 bases, the J end lost 5 bases, and 12 bases lay between the germline ends. This CDR3 contains 14 residues. From germline, CDR1 is MGHRA and CDR2 YSYEKL. In DNA form, the CDR3 reads TGCGCCAGCAGCCTAGGAGGGAGGGATCAGCCCCAGCATTTT. This translates into CASSLGGRDQPQHF.

This clonotype was detected ten times or more. The V and J genes are TRBV4-3 and TRBJ2-3; perhaps D is TRBD1 or TRBD2 (5 bases each). This CDR3 comprises 14 residues. Per germline, CDR1 LGHNA and CDR2 YSLEER. Trimming stripped 8 bases from V and 4 bases from J, with 16 bases between. CDR3 sequence: CASSSMGRADTQYF. The CDR3 nucleotides read TGCGCCAGCTCTTCTATGGGGCGGGCAGATACGCAGTATTTT.

This clonotype was seen ten or more times. This chain uses TRBV7-2 with TRBJ2-3; either TRBD1 or TRBD2 may supply D (5 bases each). CDR1 and CDR2 from the germline V gene are SGHTA and FQGNSA. The V and J ends lost 5 bases and 3 bases respectively, with 15 bases between them. The CDR3 loop spans 15 amino acids. The chain's CDR3 is CASSEGDWGTDTQYF. The CDR3 DNA is TGTGCCAGCAGCGAAGGAGATTGGGGGACAGATACGCAGTATTTT.

Notes on this clonotype: A read error may be the cause here, since a much bigger clone is one base away. J is TRBJ2-1 and V is TRBV27; 7 bases fit TRBD2. V lost 2 bases, J lost 10 bases, and 11 bases stayed unmatched. Germline lookup yields CDR1 MNHEY and CDR2 SMNVEV (reference sequence). This CDR3 comprises 15 residues. CDR3 sequence (DNA): TGTGCCAGCAGTTTAAATGCGGGAGCCCCAGGGGAGCAGTTCTTC. The encoded protein is CASSLNAGAPGEQFF.

This clonotype occurred once. J is TRBJ2-7 and V is TRBV26; TRBD1, as called in the table, went unchecked against the DNA. TRBV26 is an annotated pseudogene. This CDR3 region has 15 residues. The CDR3 loop is CASSSPGRGHYEQYF. The CDR3 DNA reads TGTGCCAGCAGTTCCCCGGGGAGGGGGCACTACGAGCAGTACTTC.

This clonotype was found many times. This chain links TRBV24-1 with TRBJ2-1, with a weak D call TRBD1 (6 bases). The length of the CDR3 is 14 residues. CDR1 and CDR2 (germline): KGHDR, SFDVKD. The V and J ends lost 8 bases and 6 bases respectively, with 16 bases between them. In DNA form, the CDR3 reads TGTGCCACCACGACAGGAGCCGGACGCAATGAGCAGTTCTTC. This codes for CATTTGAGRNEQFF.

This clonotype was seen many times. V usage is TRBV7-9 and J usage is TRBJ2-7; 12 nucleotides match TRBD2. Germline CDR1 is SEHNR and CDR2 is FQNEAQ (reference sequence). CDR3 length: 15 amino acids. Trimming took 6 bases from V and 5 from J; bases not matched to a gene: 8. CDR3 residues: CASSLLAGGFHEQYF. CDR3 DNA: TGTGCCAGCAGTCTACTAGCGGGAGGTTTCCACGAGCAGTACTTC.

This clonotype was counted ten times or more. The CDR3 DNA is TGTGCCAGCAGAAGACAGGTCTACAATGAGCAGTTCTTC. This encodes CASRRQVYNEQFF. The rearrangement links TRBV2 to TRBJ2-1; weak D call: TRBD1 (6 bases). This CDR3 comprises 13 residues. CDR1 is SNHLY and CDR2 is FYNNEI in the germline V gene. The V end lost 6 bases, the J end lost 3 bases, and 9 bases lay between the germline ends.

In DNA form, the CDR3 reads TGTGCCAGCAGCCCATCGAACAAGGGACTATCCAATGAGCAGTTCTTC. Protein product: CASSPSNKGLSNEQFF. The chain recombines TRBV7-3 with TRBJ2-1; 7 nucleotides agree with TRBD2. Trimming cost V 5 bases and J 6 bases; bases outside gene matches: 13. Per the germline V gene, CDR1 is SGHTA and CDR2 is FQGTGA. The CDR3 is made up of 16 amino acids.

Notes on this clonotype: A far larger clone is one base from this, pointing to a likely read error. J is TRBJ2-1 and V is TRBV5-3, with a possible D match to TRBD1 (6 bases). TRBV5-3 is identified as an open reading frame with a role that is uncertain. CDR3 length equals 15 residues. In DNA, the CDR3 is TGTGCCAGCAGCTTGTTGGGACACTTCTCCAATGAGCAGTTCTTC. This encodes CASSLLGHFSNEQFF.

This clonotype has a count of ten or more. The chain couples TRBV25-1 to TRBJ2-1; 8 positions match TRBD1. This CDR3 has 15 residues. The trim removed 5 bases at V and 3 bases at J, leaving 6 bases unmatched. CDR1 MGHDK and CDR2 SYGVNS come from the germline V gene. In DNA, the CDR3 is TGTGCCAGCAGTTCCTCGGGACAGGACTACAATGAGCAGTTCTTC. It is translated as CASSSSGQDYNEQFF.

This clonotype occurred many times. The CDR3 nucleotides are TGTGCCAGCACCTCCGGGACAGGGGGCGAGCAGTACTTC. This codes for CASTSGTGGEQYF. The chain has TRBV28 and TRBJ2-7, with TRBD1 identical over 11 bases. With 7 bases clipped from V and 6 bases from J, the junction kept 5 bases outside the gene matches. This CDR3 is 13 amino acids long. The germline gives CDR1 MDHEN, CDR2 SYDVKM.

Many counts were recorded for this clonotype. The CDR3 spells CASSPTGASDTQYF. CDR3 nucleotide sequence: TGTGCCAGCAGCCCGACAGGGGCGTCAGATACGCAGTATTTT. The chain employs TRBV11-3 and TRBJ2-3, with 8 bases identical to TRBD1. The CDR3 extends over 14 amino acids. Germline V gene data show CDR1 as SGHNT and CDR2 as YENEEA. The J segment lost 4 bases and the V segment lost 5 bases, leaving 5 bases of the junction unmatched.

This clonotype occurred many times. The J gene is TRBJ2-4, the V gene TRBV28; the match to TRBD1 covers 7 bases. The V segment lost 6 bases and the J segment 0 bases; nucleotides outside the gene matches: 5. This CDR3 is built from 15 residues. Germline CDR1 is MDHEN and CDR2 is SYDVKM. CDR3 DNA sequence: TGTGCCAGCAGCCCGACAGGGCGAGCCAAAAACATTCAGTACTTC. It specifies CASSPTGRAKNIQYF.

This clonotype was found many times. The chain carries TRBV7-2 and TRBJ2-4, with 7 bases that match TRBD2. This CDR3 is 15 amino acids long. V lost 5 bases and J lost 7; bases outside the gene matches: 11. CDR1 is SGHTA and CDR2 is FQGNSA in the germline V gene. The CDR3 sequence is CASSESAGTINIQYF. The CDR3 DNA reads TGTGCCAGCAGCGAATCTGCCGGGACTATCAACATTCAGTACTTC.

In its sample, this clonotype was seen many times. The chain has TRBV7-2 and TRBJ2-2; TRBD2 aligns across 8 bases. Per germline, CDR1 SGHTA and CDR2 FQGNSA. The CDR3 extends over 17 amino acids. V lost 5 bases to trimming and J lost 5 bases; unmatched junction nucleotides: 13. CDR3 nucleotide sequence: TGTGCCAGCAGCCCCCGAAGGGCGGGAGGTATAACCGGGGAGCTGTTTTTT. Its protein is CASSPRRAGGITGELFF.

This clonotype came up many times. This rearrangement joins TRBV10-3 to TRBJ1-5, with D tentatively TRBD1 (6 bases). The V gene lost 8 bases and the J gene lost 2 bases, with 28 bases spanning the gap. The CDR3 totals 19 residues. CDR1 is ENHRY and CDR2 is SYGVKD in the germline V gene. The CDR3 is CAIGNQYRRGNSGNQPQHF. CDR3 nucleotide sequence: TGTGCCATCGGCAACCAATACAGGAGGGGGAATAGTGGCAATCAGCCCCAGCATTTT.

This clonotype was observed at least ten times. The chain uses TRBV7-8 and TRBJ2-1; tentatively, D is TRBD2 (7 bases). The CDR3 length is 13 residues. V gave up 3 bases and J gave up 13 bases, with 16 bases separating them. Germline values: CDR1 SGHVS, CDR2 FQNEAQ. The CDR3 protein is CASSFGGGSDQFF. The CDR3 region has the DNA TGTGCCAGCAGCTTTGGGGGCGGGAGTGACCAGTTCTTC.

This clonotype was counted many times. The rearrangement links TRBV6-1 to TRBJ2-7; 7 nucleotides line up with TRBD1. The CDR3 loop spans 13 amino acids. CDR1 and CDR2 from the germline V gene are MNHNS and SASEGT. V lost 6 bases, J lost 6 bases, and 8 bases stayed unmatched. CDR3 coding DNA: TGTGCCAGCAGCCTCGACAGGGTCGGCGAGCAGTACTTC. Translation: CASSLDRVGEQYF.

This clonotype showed up many times. This chain joins TRBV28 and TRBJ2-7; 12 bases are a match to TRBD2. The V gene's germline CDR1 is MDHEN and CDR2 SYDVKM. CDR3 length equals 14 residues. V gave up 6 bases and J gave up 3 bases; unmatched junction bases: 3. The CDR3 sequence is CASSPSGRVYEQYF. The CDR3 DNA is TGTGCCAGCAGCCCTAGCGGGAGGGTCTACGAGCAGTACTTC.